This T cell receptor beta chain was recorded in a study of response to subunit inactivated influenza vaccine. Study-wide results and limits: The authors offered the suggestion that each seasonal influenza vaccination recruits few new T cells.

Trimming took 7 bases from V and 2 from J; bases not matched to a gene: 8. The CDR3 spans 15 residues. Germline values: CDR1 SQVTM, CDR2 ANQGSEA. TCRdb reprocessed the RT-PCR reads with MiXCR, giving one entry per CDR3 protein. This table has 750,000 to 850,000 distinct CDR3 sequences, 15% to 20% appearing once. This clonotype was observed many times. Its antigen is as yet unknown. The sequence was obtained from a man aged 45-65 years who received an inactivated influenza vaccine. The sample consisted of PBMCs from blood, taken less than 6 days after vaccination. The chain uses TRBV29-1 and TRBJ2-1, with 10 bases that match TRBD1. The CDR3 spells CSANFGTGAYNEQFF. The CDR3 DNA is TGCAGCGCTAACTTCGGGACAGGGGCCTACAATGAGCAGTTCTTC.